This TCR beta chain was retrieved from a study of CD8 T cells in Susac syndrome. The RNA input was about 0.5 to 1 ug, and it was reverse transcribed with random hexamers. Using its own MiXCR run on the immunoSEQ multiplex PCR reads, TCRdb lists one record per CDR3 protein. The sample consists of about 100,000 distinct CDR3 sequences, around 95% of them appearing once. Points from the study as a whole: Only a relatively small number of individuals were included in the TCR sequencing and HLA analysis.

A remark on this clonotype: Its cognate antigen is unknown.

V was clipped by 9 bases and J by 0 bases, with 18 bases between them. The CDR3 is 16 residues long. Germline loops: CDR1 MRHNA, CDR2 SNTAGT. The chain links TRBV6-4 to TRBJ1-5; D ambiguous. Source material: CD8+ T cells from PBMCs. The TCR was taken from a human donor with Susac syndrome. CDR3 amino acids: CARLTTDGYSNQPQHF. Here the CDR3 DNA reads TGTGCCAGATTAACCACGGACGGATATAGCAATCAGCCCCAGCATTTT.